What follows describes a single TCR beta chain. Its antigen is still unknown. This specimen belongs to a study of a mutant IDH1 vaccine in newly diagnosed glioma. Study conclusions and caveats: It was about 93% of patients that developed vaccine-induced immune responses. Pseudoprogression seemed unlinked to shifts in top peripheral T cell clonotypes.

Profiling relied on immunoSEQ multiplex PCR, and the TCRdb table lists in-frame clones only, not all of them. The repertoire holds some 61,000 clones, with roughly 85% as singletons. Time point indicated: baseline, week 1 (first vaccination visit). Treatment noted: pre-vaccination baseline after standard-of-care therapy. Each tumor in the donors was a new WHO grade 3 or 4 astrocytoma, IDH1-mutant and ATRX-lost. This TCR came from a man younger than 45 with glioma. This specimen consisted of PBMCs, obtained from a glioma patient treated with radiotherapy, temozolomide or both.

For the CDR3, the DNA is TGTGCCAGCAGCCAAGATCCTCATGGTCCTGGGGCCAACGTCCTGACTTTC. Its protein product is CASSQDPHGPGANVLTF. The chain recombines TRBV4-2 with TRBJ2-6; D not resolved. Germline V gives CDR1 LGHNA, CDR2 YNFKEQ. The CDR3 runs to 17 residues. The V gene lost 0 bases and the J gene lost 2 bases, with 11 bases spanning the gap.